One sample yielded the 24 T cell receptor beta chains listed below, sequenced in a study of blood T cell repertoires in COVID-19. Only in-frame clones appear in the TCRdb table, and some are missing; sequencing was by immunoSEQ multiplex PCR. Of approximately 200,000 clones listed, 70% to 90% were seen once; the top ten hold 2% to 3%. The sequenced sample consisted of peripheral blood. The receptors originated from a man aged 25 to 40 with COVID-19, enrolled during active disease.

This sequence joins TRBV4-3 and TRBJ1-1; D unclear. There are 13 residues in the CDR3. V was pared by 5 bases and J by 1 base, with 8 bases between. In germline, CDR1 is LGHNA, CDR2 YSLEER. The CDR3: CASSISGNTEAFF. The CDR3 DNA reads TGCGCCAGCAGCATATCAGGGAACACTGAAGCTTTCTTT.

J is TRBJ1-1 and V is TRBV4-2; D is undetermined. The CDR3 length is 14 residues. The V gene's germline CDR1 is LGHNA and CDR2 YNFKEQ. V dropped 0 bases and J dropped 0 bases, with 5 bases sitting between them. DNA for the CDR3: TGTGCCAGCAGCCAAGATTCGGTGAACACTGAAGCTTTCTTT. Encoded protein: CASSQDSVNTEAFF.

The chain recombines TRBV5-5 with TRBJ2-7; 7 bases are a match to TRBD1. CDR1 SGHKS and CDR2 YYEKEE come from the germline V gene (reference sequence). The V and J ends lost 0 bases and 0 bases, in that order; junction bases with no gene match: 6. The length of the CDR3 is 16 residues. The CDR3 coding sequence is TGTGCCAGCAGCTTGGCAGTGGGACAGATCTCCTACGAGCAGTACTTC. It translates to CASSLAVGQISYEQYF.

The rearrangement uses TRBV30 and TRBJ1-6; D ambiguous. Trimming took off 4 bases at V and 13 bases at J, with 17 bases between the two ends. The germline gives CDR1 GTSNPN, CDR2 SVGIG (reference sequence). The CDR3 runs to 13 residues. The DNA of the CDR3 is TGTGCCTGGAACCGGCCCCGGGGATCCCCCCTCCACTTT. Translating gives CAWNRPRGSPLHF.

The V call is TRBV5-6, the J call TRBJ1-2; 7 bases agree with TRBD1. CDR1 is SGHDT, CDR2 YYEEEE, per germline. J was trimmed by 7 bases and V by 0 bases; bases with no gene match: 6. The CDR3 runs to 14 residues. DNA for the CDR3: TGTGCCAGCAGCTTGGTAGAAGGGGGCGGTGGCTACACCTTC. Protein sequence: CASSLVEGGGGYTF.

As regards this clone: Other DNA sequences in the same sample also yield this CDR3. The V and J genes are TRBV24-1 and TRBJ2-7; 9 bases map to TRBD1. The CDR3 length is 15 residues. Germline loops: CDR1 KGHDR, CDR2 SFDVKD. V shed 3 bases, J shed 2 bases, and the junction held 4 bases outside the gene matches. CDR3 coding DNA: TGTGCCACCAGTGATCCGGGACAGGGTACCTACGAGCAGTACTTC. Translating gives CATSDPGQGTYEQYF.

This chain joins TRBV4-3 and TRBJ1-5; no firm D call. Trimming pared 0 bases from V and 4 bases from J, leaving 4 bases between. The CDR3 has 13 residues. The V gene's germline CDR1 is LGHNA and CDR2 YSLEER. CDR3 loop: CASSQDENQPQHF. The CDR3, as DNA: TGCGCCAGCAGCCAAGACGAGAATCAGCCCCAGCATTTT.

This chain joins TRBV6-6 and TRBJ2-7, with 12 bases matching TRBD2. CDR1 is MNHNY and CDR2 is SVGAGI in the germline V gene (reference sequence). The CDR3 is 13 amino acids. The junction had 3 bases not matched to a gene; V was cut back by 5 bases and J by 7 bases. CDR3 nucleotides: TGTGCCAGCAGTGGACTAGCGGGGTCTGAGCAGTACTTC. It is translated as CASSGLAGSEQYF.

This chain joins TRBV27 and TRBJ2-7; 12 bases are a match to TRBD2. The CDR3 consists of 15 residues. CDR1 MNHEY and CDR2 SMNVEV come from the germline V gene (reference sequence). V trimming: 5 bases; J trimming: 5 bases; junction bases outside the gene matches: 7. The CDR3 DNA sequence: TGTGCCAGCAGTCCAGGACTAGCGGGAACGGACGAGCAGTACTTC. Translation: CASSPGLAGTDEQYF.

This chain joins TRBV7-9 and TRBJ2-7; D remains ambiguous. V lost 3 bases and J 2 bases, leaving 11 bases between the germline ends. The CDR3 has 14 residues. Germline V gives CDR1 SEHNR, CDR2 FQNEAQ (reference sequence). CDR3 protein: CASSLVQTTYEQYF. The CDR3 nucleotides read TGTGCCAGCAGCTTGGTACAGACCACCTACGAGCAGTACTTC.

The rearrangement uses TRBV28 and TRBJ2-1; 9 positions agree with TRBD2. From germline, CDR1 is MDHEN and CDR2 SYDVKM. The CDR3 consists of 14 residues. The V gene end was trimmed by 7 bases and the J gene end by 4 bases; junction bases not matched to a gene: 5. The CDR3 spells CASNRLAVYNEQFF. The CDR3 coding sequence is TGTGCCAGCAACCGACTAGCGGTTTACAATGAGCAGTTCTTC.

The chain joins TRBV7-2 to TRBJ2-2, with D hard to call. Germline-derived CDR1 and CDR2 are SGHTA and FQGNSA. The V end was cut by 5 bases, the J end by 7 bases, with 11 bases between. The CDR3 totals 13 residues. The DNA for the CDR3 is TGTGCCAGCAGCGTCCGGTTTATCGGGGAGCTGTTTTTT. It yields the protein CASSVRFIGELFF. Full variable domain (rest looked up from reference TRBV7-2 and TRBJ2-2): GAGVSQSPSNKVTEKGKDVELRCDPISGHTALYWYRQSLGQGLEFLIYFQGNSAPDKSGLPSDRFSAERTGGSVSTLTIQRTQQEDSAVYLCASSVRFIGELFFGEGSRLTVL.

The chain joins TRBV5-6 to TRBJ2-2; the D gene is possibly TRBD1 (5 bases). The CDR3 totals 17 residues. Germline V gives CDR1 SGHDT, CDR2 YYEEEE. Trimming took 4 bases from V and 6 from J, leaving 22 bases between them. CDR3 protein: CASSPGIGARASGELFF. As DNA, the CDR3 is TGTGCCAGCAGCCCCGGTATAGGGGCTCGGGCGTCCGGGGAGCTGTTTTTT.

The chain uses TRBV11-1 and TRBJ1-3; D not certain. Trimming took off 3 bases at V and 0 bases at J, with 9 bases between the two ends. This CDR3 is built from 15 residues. Germline V gene lookup returns CDR1 SGHAT and CDR2 FQDESV (reference sequence). The CDR3 spells CASSLRDFSGNTIYF. The CDR3 DNA reads TGTGCCAGCAGCTTGCGGGATTTCTCTGGAAACACCATATATTTT.

J is TRBJ2-1 and V is TRBV28, with TRBD2 identical over 12 bases. Per germline, CDR1 MDHEN and CDR2 SYDVKM. The CDR3 is 16 amino acids. V was pared by 11 bases and J by 5 bases, with 13 bases of the junction left unmatched. CDR3 DNA: TGTGCCGGTAGAGGCTCTAGCGGGAGGGCCAACAATGAGCAGTTCTTC. Translating it yields CAGRGSSGRANNEQFF.

The chain recombines TRBV19 with TRBJ2-7; a possible D gene is TRBD1 (5 bases). CDR1 is LNHDA and CDR2 is SQIVND in the germline V gene (reference sequence). V was pared by 3 bases and J by 1 base, with 10 bases between. The CDR3 contains 14 residues. The CDR3 region has the DNA TGTGCCAGTAGTATCGGACAATGGTCCTACGAGCAGTACTTC. Protein sequence: CASSIGQWSYEQYF.

The chain uses TRBV28 and TRBJ2-7; TRBD2 matches 9 bases. Germline CDR1 MDHEN, CDR2 SYDVKM. J was trimmed by 4 bases and V by 2 bases; bases with no gene match: 15. The CDR3 has 18 amino acids. This CDR3 is CASSLGGREGHGGYEQYF. As DNA, the CDR3 is TGTGCCAGCAGTTTAGGAGGGCGGGAGGGCCACGGTGGGTACGAGCAGTACTTC.

This chain connects TRBV19 to TRBJ2-1, with D unclear. V was clipped by 5 bases and J by 1 base, with 9 bases between them. Germline V gene sequence: CDR1 LNHDA, CDR2 SQIVND (reference sequence). The CDR3 covers 14 residues. Here the CDR3 reads CASSGPLSYNEQFF. In DNA form, the CDR3 reads TGTGCCAGTAGTGGGCCTCTTTCCTACAATGAGCAGTTCTTC.

V usage is TRBV18 and J usage is TRBJ1-5, with D tentatively TRBD1 (5 bases). Trimming removed 4 bases at V and 0 bases at J, with 10 bases between. CDR3 length equals 15 residues. CDR1 KGHSH and CDR2 LQKENI come from the germline V gene. CDR3 loop: CASSLQGDSNQPQHF. The CDR3 coding sequence is TGTGCCAGCTCACTGCAAGGGGATAGCAATCAGCCCCAGCATTTT. Based on the CDR3 plus reference TRBV18 and TRBJ1-5, the full variable domain is NAGVMQNPRHLVRRRGQEARLRCSPMKGHSHVYWYRQLPEEGLKFMVYLQKENIIDESGMPKERFSAEFPKEGPSILRIQQVVRGDSAAYFCASSLQGDSNQPQHFGDGTRLSIL.

This clone was counted only a few times. This rearrangement joins TRBV9 to TRBJ2-1; 9 positions match TRBD2. Germline lookup yields CDR1 SGDLS and CDR2 YYNGEE. With 2 bases clipped from V and 8 bases from J, the junction kept 5 bases outside the gene matches. The CDR3 consists of 14 residues. The CDR3 here is CASSVSGRPHEQFF. For the CDR3, the DNA is TGTGCCAGCAGCGTGAGCGGGAGGCCCCATGAGCAGTTCTTC.

This chain connects TRBV4-2 to TRBJ1-4; D possibly corresponds to TRBD1 (5 bases). CDR1 and CDR2 (germline): LGHNA, YNFKEQ. CDR3 length: 15 amino acids. Trimming stripped 0 bases from V and 4 bases from J, with 9 bases between. As DNA, the CDR3 is TGTGCCAGCAGCCAAGACCGACAGTTTAATGAAAAACTGTTTTTT. Translation: CASSQDRQFNEKLFF.

V and J are TRBV11-2 and TRBJ2-3; D ambiguous. Germline V gene data show CDR1 as SGHAT and CDR2 as FQNNGV. The V end lost 6 bases, the J end lost 2 bases, and 15 bases lay between the germline ends. The CDR3 extends over 15 amino acids. Here the CDR3 DNA reads TGTGCCAGCAGTCCCGTGACACGTTTCACAGATACGCAGTATTTT. Protein sequence: CASSPVTRFTDTQYF.

The rearrangement uses TRBV7-9 and TRBJ2-7, with 9 bases matching TRBD1. This CDR3 region has 14 residues. Germline loops: CDR1 SEHNR, CDR2 FQNEAQ (reference sequence). After removal of 1 base from V and 2 bases from J, the junction contained 0 bases not matched to a gene. The CDR3 DNA sequence: TGTGCCAGCAGCTTAGGACAGGGGGCCTACGAGCAGTACTTC. It is translated as CASSLGQGAYEQYF.

V usage is TRBV7-2 and J usage is TRBJ2-5; D is uncertain. Trimming removed 3 bases from V and 7 bases from J, with 9 bases in between. The CDR3 sequence is 12 residues long. Germline V gene lookup returns CDR1 SGHTA and CDR2 FQGNSA. CDR3 protein: CASSLYVGTQYF. The CDR3 region has the DNA TGTGCCAGCAGCTTGTATGTCGGGACCCAGTACTTC.